The rows below give T cell receptor beta chains drawn from one sample of a study of blood T cell repertoires in COVID-19. Libraries were prepared by immunoSEQ multiplex PCR; TCRdb keeps only in-frame clonotypes and omits some of them. The sample has 150,000 to 200,000 clones; roughly 90% are singletons. The sample was PBMCs or T cells enriched from blood (not recorded which). The source of these receptors is a woman aged 18-30 years who had recovered from COVID-19. CDR3s include the opening cysteine and the closing phenylalanine or tryptophan. The order of the fields is CDR3 DNA, CDR3 protein, clone size, J gene, D gene, V gene. A D gene is named only where the DNA matches it firmly. Expanded clones are given a class, and other clones once, few, many or no size at all.

CDR3nt: TGTGCCAGCAGTTTTCGCCAGGACACTGAAGCTTTCTTT
CDR3aa: CASSFRQDTEAFF
abundance: NA
j_gene: TRBJ1-1
d_gene: NA
v_gene: TRBV12-3/TRBV12-4

CDR3nt: TGTGCCATCAGTGAGTCTGAGGATGGCTACACCTTC
CDR3aa: CAISESEDGYTF
abundance: NA
j_gene: TRBJ1-2
d_gene: NA
v_gene: TRBV10-3

CDR3nt: TGTGCCGGCGGGACGGCGTACCAAGAGACCCAGTACTTC
CDR3aa: CAGGTAYQETQYF
abundance: NA
j_gene: TRBJ2-5
d_gene: NA
v_gene: TRBV6-5

CDR3nt: TGTGCCAGTAGTCACGGGATGCAGGGGACCCCCACCGGGGAGCTGTTTTTT
CDR3aa: CASSHGMQGTPTGELFF
abundance: NA
j_gene: TRBJ2-2
d_gene: NA
v_gene: TRBV19

CDR3nt: TGCAGTGCTAGTTTAGGGACATCTCATAGCAATCAGCCCCAGCATTTT
CDR3aa: CSASLGTSHSNQPQHF
abundance: NA
j_gene: TRBJ1-5
d_gene: NA
v_gene: TRBV20-1

CDR3nt: TGTGCCAGCAGTTACTTTTTAGGGGATAGTTCACCCCTCCACTTT
CDR3aa: CASSYFLGDSSPLHF
abundance: NA
j_gene: TRBJ1-6
d_gene: NA
v_gene: TRBV6-5

CDR3nt: TGCGCCAGCGGGCCGAACACCGGGGAGCTGTTTTTT
CDR3aa: CASGPNTGELFF
abundance: NA
j_gene: TRBJ2-2
d_gene: NA
v_gene: TRBV5-1

CDR3nt: TGTGCCAGCAGTGAAGCGCCTTGGCAGACTGAAGCTTTCTTT
CDR3aa: CASSEAPWQTEAFF
abundance: NA
j_gene: TRBJ1-1
d_gene: NA
v_gene: TRBV6-1

CDR3nt: TGCAGTGCTAGAGCGGGGATTGAGCAGTTCTTC
CDR3aa: CSARAGIEQFF
abundance: NA
j_gene: TRBJ2-1
d_gene: NA
v_gene: TRBV20-1

CDR3nt: TGTGCCAGCAGTACCACAGGGGTCCTCTCCTACGAGCAGTACTTC
CDR3aa: CASSTTGVLSYEQYF
abundance: NA
j_gene: TRBJ2-7
d_gene: TRBD1
v_gene: TRBV6-5

CDR3nt: TGTGCCAGCAGACCCTACAGGGGCTCTGTTAATTCACCCCTCCACTTT
CDR3aa: CASRPYRGSVNSPLHF
abundance: once
j_gene: TRBJ1-6
d_gene: TRBD1
v_gene: TRBV28

CDR3nt: TGTGCCAGCAGTCCTCGGACAGGGCGTCAGCCCCAGCATTTT
CDR3aa: CASSPRTGRQPQHF
abundance: NA
j_gene: TRBJ1-5
d_gene: TRBD1
v_gene: TRBV27

CDR3nt: TGTGCCAGCAGCCAAGTTAAGTCGACTAGGGGCACAGATACGCAGTATTTT
CDR3aa: CASSQVKSTRGTDTQYF
abundance: NA
j_gene: TRBJ2-3
d_gene: NA
v_gene: TRBV3-1/TRBV3-2

CDR3nt: TGTGCCAGCAGCTTAACTAGCGGGGGGGCCTCCACCGGGGAGCTGTTTTTT
CDR3aa: CASSLTSGGASTGELFF
abundance: NA
j_gene: TRBJ2-2
d_gene: TRBD2
v_gene: TRBV11-2

CDR3nt: TGCGCCAGCAGCCACGGGACAGGGTCCTACGAGCAGTACTTC
CDR3aa: CASSHGTGSYEQYF
abundance: NA
j_gene: TRBJ2-7
d_gene: TRBD1
v_gene: TRBV5-1

CDR3nt: TGCGCCAGCAGTGAGGTACAAGCGTCGGGGGAGCAGTACTTC
CDR3aa: CASSEVQASGEQYF
abundance: NA
j_gene: TRBJ2-7
d_gene: NA
v_gene: TRBV10-2

CDR3nt: TGTGCCAGTAGCAAGTCCAATCTGCTAGCGGGGAGGACAGATACGCAGTATTTT
CDR3aa: CASSKSNLLAGRTDTQYF
abundance: NA
j_gene: TRBJ2-3
d_gene: TRBD2
v_gene: TRBV19

CDR3nt: TGCAGCGTTCAAGGAACCGGGACAAACGAAGGTTACGAGCAGTACTTC
CDR3aa: CSVQGTGTNEGYEQYF
abundance: NA
j_gene: TRBJ2-7
d_gene: NA
v_gene: TRBV29-1

CDR3nt: TGTGCCAGCAGCGCGGGGACTGCGGGGTCCTACAATGAGCAGTTCTTC
CDR3aa: CASSAGTAGSYNEQFF
abundance: NA
j_gene: TRBJ2-1
d_gene: NA
v_gene: TRBV5-6

CDR3nt: TGTGCCAGCTCCGCGACAGGGTACGAGCAGTACTTC
CDR3aa: CASSATGYEQYF
abundance: few
j_gene: TRBJ2-7
d_gene: TRBD1
v_gene: TRBV18

CDR3nt: TGCAGCGTTGAGAGGCCCGGGAGCACTGAAGCTTTCTTT
CDR3aa: CSVERPGSTEAFF
abundance: NA
j_gene: TRBJ1-1
d_gene: NA
v_gene: TRBV29-1

CDR3nt: TGTGCCAGCAGACGTACCTCAGGGGATAGCAATCAGCCCCAGCATTTT
CDR3aa: CASRRTSGDSNQPQHF
abundance: NA
j_gene: TRBJ1-5
d_gene: NA
v_gene: TRBV6-6

CDR3nt: TGTGCCAGCAGCCAGAGCAGACGACTCACAGATACGCAGTATTTT
CDR3aa: CASSQSRRLTDTQYF
abundance: NA
j_gene: TRBJ2-3
d_gene: NA
v_gene: TRBV3-1/TRBV3-2

CDR3nt: TGTGCCAGCAGTTCCCGTCGGGACAGTAGCTACGAGCAGTACTTC
CDR3aa: CASSSRRDSSYEQYF
abundance: NA
j_gene: TRBJ2-7
d_gene: TRBD1
v_gene: TRBV6-5

CDR3nt: TGTGCCACCAGTGACCCGGGACAAACAGAGACCCAGTACTTC
CDR3aa: CATSDPGQTETQYF
abundance: NA
j_gene: TRBJ2-5
d_gene: NA
v_gene: TRBV24-1

CDR3nt: TGTGCCAGCAGTGATGAGGCAGGGAATTCACCCCTCCACTTT
CDR3aa: CASSDEAGNSPLHF
abundance: NA
j_gene: TRBJ1-6
d_gene: NA
v_gene: TRBV6-1

CDR3nt: TGTGCCAGCAGCGTAAGCGGGGGGGTTTCCTACAATGAGCAGTTCTTC
CDR3aa: CASSVSGGVSYNEQFF
abundance: NA
j_gene: TRBJ2-1
d_gene: TRBD2
v_gene: TRBV9

CDR3nt: TGCGCCAGCAGCCCTCGGACAGGGGGCCTGACCTTC
CDR3aa: CASSPRTGGLTF
abundance: NA
j_gene: TRBJ1-2
d_gene: TRBD1
v_gene: TRBV4-1

CDR3nt: TGTGCCAGCAGTTCGCTTCCGCAGGGGGTTGGGGAGCAGTACTTC
CDR3aa: CASSSLPQGVGEQYF
abundance: NA
j_gene: TRBJ2-7
d_gene: TRBD1
v_gene: TRBV28

CDR3nt: TGTGCCAGCGGGGTCGGGGGGCCCTACGAGCAGTACTTC
CDR3aa: CASGVGGPYEQYF
abundance: NA
j_gene: TRBJ2-7
d_gene: NA
v_gene: TRBV12-3/TRBV12-4

CDR3nt: TGTGCCAGCAGCCCGGGAAGGGTCCCCGATCAGCCCCAGCATTTT
CDR3aa: CASSPGRVPDQPQHF
abundance: NA
j_gene: TRBJ1-5
d_gene: NA
v_gene: TRBV28